This T cell receptor beta chain was identified in a study of CD8+ T cells in alopecia areata. Study details: Among treated patients, severity was scored by affected scalp area percentage. The study, taken as a whole, reports: Many expanded lesional clones remained in scalp and blood on tofacitinib. Expanded CD8+ clones among the top 100, as well as scalp clonality, were significantly decreased by tofacitinib.

As for treatment: oral pan-JAK inhibitor, 5-10 mg twice daily. PBMCs yielded sorted CD4+ and CD8+ T cells. Trimming left V 4 bases short and J 0 bases short, with 12 bases between. CDR1 is SQVTM, CDR2 ANQGSEA, per germline. The CDR3 spans 14 residues. Of note for this clone: Its antigen is currently unknown.

Once RNA had been extracted, it was reverse transcribed into cDNA to act as the sequencing template. Using immunoSEQ multiplex PCR, the repertoire was profiled, and TCRdb retains in-frame clones only, with some absent. The sample lists approximately 150,000 clones, approximately 86% occurring once. This receptor was identified in a human donor with alopecia areata. The V call is TRBV29-1, the J call TRBJ2-5; weak D call: TRBD2 (5 bases). The material sequenced was CD8+ T cells sorted from blood, taken at week 4, from a patient treated with tofacitinib. For the CDR3, the DNA is TGCAGCGTTGGTGGCAGGAGGTACCAAGAGACCCAGTACTTC. It translates to CSVGGRRYQETQYF.